This T cell receptor beta chain was sequenced during a study of cytomegalovirus exposure and HLA in healthy donors. General study points: Upon later analysis, HLA-associated TCR beta chains proved more clonally expanded than other, equally common chains. It was taken for granted in presence/absence analyses that sequencing depth across donors was roughly uniform. Using the classifier, cytomegalovirus status was reportedly diagnosed with high specificity and sensitivity.

Concerning this clone: Its antigen is still unknown.

CDR1 and CDR2 from the germline V gene are SGHTA and FQGNSA. V lost 5 bases to trimming and J lost 0 bases; unmatched junction nucleotides: 7. The CDR3 covers 16 residues. 60 Vbeta and 13 Jbeta primers were used in PCR. TCRdb's table, derived via immunoSEQ multiplex PCR, lists solely in-frame clones and lacks some. Of roughly 150,000 clones in the sample, 80% to 85% were seen once. Healthy bone marrow donors supplied every sample. This TCR derives from a male donor in good health and CMV-seropositive. The chain recombines TRBV7-2 with TRBJ2-1, with 7 bases fitting TRBD2. The source material was PBMCs. The CDR3 DNA sequence: TGTGCCAGCAGCCCCCCCGGGAGGAGCTCCTACAATGAGCAGTTCTTC. Protein sequence: CASSPPGRSSYNEQFF.